The 2 T cell receptor beta chains below come from one sample, sequenced in a study of control samples from healthy donors and cancer patients. Assay: immunoSEQ multiplex PCR; the TCRdb copy retains only in-frame clones and omits some. The table has just over 150,000 clones, about 94% seen once. Sequenced: blood. The receptor set was obtained from a woman aged 40 to 50 in good health.

This clone was observed a single time. This chain uses TRBV19 with TRBJ1-5; maybe TRBD1 (6 bases). This CDR3 has 14 residues. The V and J ends lost 9 bases and 0 bases respectively, with 12 bases between them. Germline loops: CDR1 LNHDA, CDR2 SQIVND (reference sequence). CDR3 sequence reads: CASAQGFSNQPQHF. Here the CDR3 DNA reads TGTGCCAGCGCTCAGGGGTTTAGCAATCAGCCCCAGCATTTT.

This rearrangement joins TRBV6-5 to TRBJ2-1, with a tentative D call TRBD2 (5 bases). Trimming cost V 0 bases and J 8 bases, with 8 bases left between them. The length of the CDR3 is 13 residues. The germline V gene encodes CDR1 MNHEY and CDR2 SVGAGI. The CDR3 DNA follows: TGTGCCAGCAGTTACTCGAGGGCGGATGAGCAGTTCTTC. Translating gives CASSYSRADEQFF.